This passage covers 5 T cell receptor beta chains from one sample sequenced in a study of cytomegalovirus exposure and HLA in healthy donors. PCR was performed using 60 Vbeta and 13 Jbeta primers. The method was immunoSEQ multiplex PCR; TCRdb's version includes in-frame clones alone and lacks a portion of them. In the table there are over 150,000 clones, roughly 80% of which are singletons. The sample taken for sequencing was PBMCs. Receptors originate from a male donor in good health and CMV-seronegative.

This clone was observed a few times. The chain joins TRBV27 to TRBJ1-3, with D tentatively TRBD1 (5 bases). This CDR3 is 15 amino acids long. CDR1 and CDR2 (germline): MNHEY, SMNVEV (reference sequence). Trimming shortened V by 3 bases and J by 3 bases, and 12 bases separated the two germline ends. The CDR3, as DNA: TGTGCCAGCAGTTTCCCCGGCAGGGATGGAAACACCATATATTTT. Its translation is CASSFPGRDGNTIYF.

This clone was observed once. The V gene is TRBV7-9, the J gene TRBJ2-1; 9 bases agree with TRBD2. This CDR3 comprises 16 residues. Germline-derived CDR1 and CDR2 are SEHNR and FQNEAQ (reference sequence). Unmatched junction bases numbered 5, after V lost 1 base and J lost 4 bases. CDR3 bases: TGTGCCAGCAGCTTAGAACTAGCGGGCCCTTACAATGAGCAGTTCTTC. It yields the protein CASSLELAGPYNEQFF. Looking up the rest from reference TRBV7-9 and TRBJ2-1 gives the full variable domain: DTGVSQNPRHKITKRGQNVTFRCDPISEHNRLYWYRQTLGQGPEFLTYFQNEAQLEKSRLLSDRFSAERPKGSFSTLEIQRTEQGDSAMYLCASSLELAGPYNEQFFGPGTRLTVL.

This chain links TRBV27 with TRBJ1-5, with 11 bases that match TRBD1. J was trimmed by 7 bases and V by 5 bases; bases with no gene match: 7. The CDR3 runs to 15 residues. CDR1 and CDR2 from the germline V gene are MNHEY and SMNVEV (reference sequence). This CDR3 is CASSPRDRGWQPQHF. In DNA form, the CDR3 reads TGTGCCAGCAGTCCCCGGGACAGGGGGTGGCAGCCCCAGCATTTT.

This clone has only a few counts. This chain joins TRBV14 and TRBJ2-1; a possible D gene is TRBD1 (5 bases). CDR3 length equals 17 residues. CDR1 SGHDN and CDR2 FVKESK come from the germline V gene. The V gene lost 0 bases and the J gene lost 4 bases, with 16 bases spanning the gap. The CDR3 protein is CASSQDLETALYNEQFF. The CDR3 region has the DNA TGTGCCAGCAGCCAAGATCTTGAGACAGCACTATACAATGAGCAGTTCTTC.

The chain is built from TRBV9 and TRBJ1-4, with 7 bases aligning to TRBD1. V lost 4 bases, J lost 8 bases, and 8 bases stayed unmatched. CDR3 size: 14 residues. CDR1 SGDLS and CDR2 YYNGEE come from the germline V gene. The CDR3 bases are TGTGCCAGCAGCCCCAAACAGGGGTTGGAAAAACTGTTTTTT. As protein: CASSPKQGLEKLFF.